The 26 T cell receptor beta chains listed next were all sequenced from one sample in a study of T cell repertoires in cytomegalovirus infection. For these receptors, no antigen is known. TCRdb ran MiXCR on the reads and lists one entry per CDR3 protein. The sample yields fewer than 900,000 distinct CDR3 sequences, 25% to 35% seen once. The material was cultured CD8+ T cells from PBMCs, obtained from culture after CMV antigen stimulation. The receptors shown here come from a human donor in good health (CMV status not recorded). Some clones in this sample may be carry-over from other donors' samples.

This clonotype was seen at least ten times. The chain is built from TRBV7-2 and TRBJ1-5, with 8 bases fitting TRBD1. This CDR3 is built from 14 residues. Per the germline V gene, CDR1 is SGHTA and CDR2 is FQGNSA. V was pared by 5 bases and J by 5 bases, with 5 bases of the junction left unmatched. The CDR3 nucleotides read TGTGCCAGCAGCCGGACAGGGACCGATCAGCCCCAGCATTTT. This gives the protein CASSRTGTDQPQHF.

J is TRBJ1-1 and V is TRBV7-3; D may be TRBD1 (6 bases). CDR3 length equals 15 residues. Germline lookup yields CDR1 SGHTA and CDR2 FQGTGA. Trimming stripped 5 bases from V and 6 bases from J, with 19 bases between. CDR3 sequence (DNA): TGTGCCAGCAGCCGCTTTTTGGGGGGGCCGGCTGAAGCTTTCTTT. It yields the protein CASSRFLGGPAEAFF.

V and J are TRBV27 and TRBJ2-3; 9 bases agree with TRBD1. Trimming took 4 bases from V and 6 from J; bases not matched to a gene: 8. Germline CDR1 MNHEY, CDR2 SMNVEV (reference sequence). The CDR3 extends over 15 amino acids. The CDR3, as DNA: TGTGCCAGCAGTTCTCGGGACAGGGAGAGGGATACGCAGTATTTT. Translating it yields CASSSRDRERDTQYF.

This clonotype has just a few counts. V is TRBV27 and J is TRBJ1-3; TRBD1 matches at 10 bases. V shed 6 bases, J shed 3 bases, and the junction held 5 bases outside the gene matches. Germline V gives CDR1 MNHEY, CDR2 SMNVEV (reference sequence). The CDR3 sequence is 15 residues long. This chain's CDR3 is CASSSTGGFGNTIYF. The CDR3 DNA follows: TGTGCCAGCAGCTCGACAGGGGGCTTTGGAAACACCATATATTTT.

The chain uses TRBV18 and TRBJ1-1; no clear D. From germline, CDR1 is KGHSH and CDR2 LQKENI. Trimming pared 0 bases from V and 4 bases from J, leaving 9 bases between. The CDR3 sequence is 14 residues long. Written as DNA, the CDR3 is TGTGCCAGCTCACCACCGCGGTGGGGCACTGAAGCTTTCTTT. Translation gives CASSPPRWGTEAFF.

The chain joins TRBV19 to TRBJ1-3; D not certain. Germline-derived CDR1 and CDR2 are LNHDA and SQIVND (reference sequence). This CDR3 contains 16 residues. Trimming shortened V by 3 bases and J by 0 bases, and 12 bases separated the two germline ends. The CDR3 region has the DNA TGTGCCAGTAGTATCCGGAGGGTGAACTCTGGAAACACCATATATTTT. Translated: CASSIRRVNSGNTIYF.

A few counts support this clonotype. The chain joins TRBV7-9 to TRBJ2-3; maybe TRBD2 (5 bases). This CDR3 has 10 amino acids. Trimming stripped 11 bases from V and 14 bases from J, with 17 bases between. Germline V gene lookup returns CDR1 SEHNR and CDR2 FQNEAQ (reference sequence). CDR3: CASGTLGRYF. CDR3 nucleotide sequence: TGTGCCTCGGGAACCCTCGGGCGGTATTTT. Filled out from reference TRBV7-9 and TRBJ2-3, the complete variable domain reads DTGVSQNPRHKITKRGQNVTFRCDPISEHNRLYWYRQTLGQGPEFLTYFQNEAQLEKSRLLSDRFSAERPKGSFSTLEIQRTEQGDSAMYLCASGTLGRYFGPGTRLTVL.

The chain has TRBV6-1 and TRBJ2-5, with TRBD2 matching over 7 bases. The ends lost 3 bases at V and 7 bases at J; junction bases unmatched: 11. This CDR3 spans 15 amino acids. Germline lookup yields CDR1 MNHNS and CDR2 SASEGT. In DNA, the CDR3 is TGTGCCAGCAGTGATTGGCGGGGGTCCGGGGGGACCCAGTACTTC. It translates to CASSDWRGSGGTQYF.

The chain has TRBV20-1 and TRBJ1-2; unclear D gene. V was clipped by 3 bases and J by 8 bases, with 4 bases between them. Germline V gene lookup returns CDR1 DFQATT and CDR2 SNEGSKA (reference sequence). The CDR3 consists of 9 residues. CDR3 sequence reads: CSARKGYTF. In DNA, the CDR3 is TGCAGTGCTAGGAAGGGCTACACCTTC.

This chain connects TRBV4-2 to TRBJ2-1, with 10 bases that match TRBD1. This CDR3 has 16 residues. Unmatched junction bases numbered 9, after V lost 5 bases and J lost 5 bases. Germline assignment: CDR1 LGHNA and CDR2 YNFKEQ. This chain's CDR3 is CASSAKTGGENNEQFF. The DNA of the CDR3 is TGTGCCAGCAGCGCAAAGACAGGGGGCGAAAACAATGAGCAGTTCTTC.

This clonotype was seen repeatedly, ten times or more. This chain joins TRBV4-2 and TRBJ2-7, with D perhaps matching TRBD2 (6 bases). The CDR3 totals 11 residues. Germline V gene data show CDR1 as LGHNA and CDR2 as YNFKEQ. V lost 4 bases and J lost 7, with 8 bases in between. This chain's CDR3 is CASSRSGEQYF. In DNA form, the CDR3 reads TGTGCCAGCAGCCGCAGCGGGGAGCAGTACTTC.

The chain joins TRBV12-3 or TRBV12-4 to TRBJ2-3; weak D call: TRBD1 (6 bases). The V gene lost 3 bases and the J gene lost 3 bases, with 19 bases spanning the gap. There are 17 residues in the CDR3. CDR3 DNA: TGTGCCAGCAGTTTTTTTCCGGCAGGGGTTGATACAGATACGCAGTATTTT. Translating it yields CASSFFPAGVDTDTQYF.

The chain uses TRBV13 and TRBJ2-1, with D perhaps assigned TRBD1 or TRBD2 (5 bases each). The CDR3 runs to 14 residues. V was cut by 0 bases and J by 8 bases, with 11 bases left in between. Germline V lookup: CDR1 PRHDT, CDR2 FYEKMQ (reference sequence). The CDR3 DNA reads as TGTGCCAGCAGCTTAGGCCGGTGGGACCATGAGCAGTTCTTC. Amino acid sequence: CASSLGRWDHEQFF.

The chain recombines TRBV9 with TRBJ1-4, with D possibly TRBD1 on 6 matching bases. The CDR3 has 16 residues. Germline CDR1 reads SGDLS; CDR2 reads YYNGEE. V was trimmed by 3 bases and J by 0 bases, leaving 12 bases between them. The chain's CDR3 is CASSAGTLTTNEKLFF. The DNA for the CDR3 is TGTGCCAGCAGCGCCGGGACACTGACAACTAATGAAAAACTGTTTTTT.

This clonotype was found a few times. The rearrangement links TRBV19 to TRBJ2-6, with TRBD1 identical over 8 bases. With V trimmed by 2 bases and J by 0 bases, 6 bases remained unmatched. Germline CDR1 is LNHDA and CDR2 is SQIVND (reference sequence). This CDR3 is built from 18 residues. CDR3 sequence (DNA): TGTGCCAGTAGTATACAGGGACAGGATGGCTCTGGGGCCAACGTCCTGACTTTC. This codes for CASSIQGQDGSGANVLTF.

The genes are TRBV7-6 and TRBJ1-3; no definite D call. CDR1 and CDR2 from the germline V gene are SGHVS and FNYEAQ. V gave up 5 bases and J gave up 3 bases, with 11 bases separating them. The CDR3 is 14 residues long. DNA of the CDR3: TGTGCCAGCAGCACAGCGGGAATTGGAAACACCATATATTTT. It yields the protein CASSTAGIGNTIYF. Variable domain in full (rest from reference TRBV7-6 and TRBJ1-3): GAGVSQSPRYKVTKRGQDVALRCDPISGHVSLYWYRQALGQGPEFLTYFNYEAQQDKSGLPNDRFSAERPEGSISTLTIQRTEQRDSAMYRCASSTAGIGNTIYFGEGSWLTVV.

J is TRBJ2-1 and V is TRBV4-2, with D perhaps matching TRBD1 or TRBD2 (11 bases each). In germline, CDR1 is LGHNA, CDR2 YNFKEQ. The CDR3 consists of 18 residues. The germline V and J ends were trimmed by 5 bases and 2 bases, with 22 bases remaining between them. The chain's CDR3 is CASSLGQGGLAAYNEQFF. For the CDR3, the DNA is TGTGCCAGCAGCTTGGGACAGGGGGGACTAGCGGCCTACAATGAGCAGTTCTTC.

The genes are TRBV27 and TRBJ2-7, with 8 bases identical to TRBD2. This CDR3 region has 17 residues. Germline CDR1 and CDR2: MNHEY and SMNVEV (reference sequence). With 6 bases clipped from V and 0 bases from J, the junction kept 13 bases outside the gene matches. The DNA of the CDR3 is TGTGCCAGCAGCTCCGGGGAGCGGGGGCCCTACTCCTACGAGCAGTACGTC. Translated: CASSSGERGPYSYEQYV.

V usage is TRBV27 and J usage is TRBJ2-5; D unresolved. Trimming took 5 bases from V and 4 from J, leaving 11 bases between them. The CDR3 spans 13 residues. The germline V gene encodes CDR1 MNHEY and CDR2 SMNVEV (reference sequence). The CDR3 here is CASSLFSGETQYF. The CDR3 coding sequence is TGTGCCAGCAGTCTATTTAGTGGAGAGACCCAGTACTTC.

The chain couples TRBV7-8 to TRBJ2-3; 12 bases are a match to TRBD1. From germline, CDR1 is SGHVS and CDR2 FQNEAQ. This CDR3 is 16 amino acids long. V lost 5 bases to trimming and J lost 5 bases; unmatched junction nucleotides: 8. CDR3 loop: CASSPGTGGSLDTQYF. The CDR3 coding sequence is TGTGCCAGCAGCCCGGGGACAGGGGGCTCGTTAGATACGCAGTATTTT.

This clonotype was found a few times. The chain joins TRBV24-1 to TRBJ1-5; a weak D match, TRBD1 (5 bases). The CDR3 covers 19 residues. Deletions cut 1 base from V and 2 bases from J, with 20 bases between. Germline CDR1 KGHDR, CDR2 SFDVKD. Here the CDR3 reads CATSDLKDMISLGNQPQHF. CDR3 nucleotides: TGTGCCACCAGTGATTTAAAGGACATGATTAGCCTTGGCAATCAGCCCCAGCATTTT.

This clonotype was seen a handful of times. The chain has TRBV7-6 and TRBJ2-1; 9 bases line up with TRBD2. This CDR3 has 16 residues. V gave up 1 base and J gave up 8 bases; unmatched junction bases: 9. Germline V gives CDR1 SGHVS, CDR2 FNYEAQ. DNA for the CDR3: TGTGCCAGCAGCTTAGGGCAGCGGGGGGTTTGGGATGAGCAGTTCTTC. Translated, it gives CASSLGQRGVWDEQFF.

This sequence joins TRBV27 and TRBJ2-3; TRBD2 agrees at 12 bases. CDR1 is MNHEY and CDR2 is SMNVEV in the germline V gene (reference sequence). After removal of 6 bases from V and 4 bases from J, the junction contained 11 bases not matched to a gene. The CDR3 has 17 residues. The CDR3: CASSRLELAGGSDTQYF. DNA for the CDR3: TGTGCCAGCAGCCGATTAGAACTAGCGGGGGGTTCAGATACGCAGTATTTT.

The chain carries TRBV12-3 or TRBV12-4 and TRBJ1-4, with a weak D call TRBD1 (5 bases). The germline V and J ends were trimmed by 1 base and 6 bases, with 18 bases remaining between them. This CDR3 is built from 17 residues. The CDR3 DNA reads as TGTGCCAGCAGTTTAGGCAGGGCCTCCCCTGATGATGAAAAACTGTTTTTT. It specifies CASSLGRASPDDEKLFF.

The gene calls are TRBV7-6 and TRBJ2-1, with D possibly matching TRBD1 (6 bases). Trimming stripped 5 bases from V and 4 bases from J, with 18 bases between. Germline CDR1 SGHVS, CDR2 FNYEAQ. The CDR3 is 16 residues long. Written as DNA, the CDR3 is TGTGCCAGCAGCCCACCCCTCCGGACAGTTTACAATGAGCAGTTCTTC. Translation gives CASSPPLRTVYNEQFF.

The sample holds many counts of this clonotype. The chain links TRBV7-6 to TRBJ1-1; no clear D gene. V was trimmed by 1 base and J by 3 bases, leaving 12 bases between them. The CDR3 sequence is 15 residues long. Germline V lookup: CDR1 SGHVS, CDR2 FNYEAQ. Written as DNA, the CDR3 is TGTGCCAGCAGCTTAGGTTCTAGGATCCACACTGAAGCTTTCTTT. It codes for CASSLGSRIHTEAFF.